Listed below are T cell receptor beta chains from one sample, sequenced in a study of control samples from healthy donors and cancer patients. Some clones are missing from TCRdb's copy, which holds only in-frame ones; the method was immunoSEQ multiplex PCR. The sample consists of 150,000 to 200,000 clones, 80% to 90% of them appearing once. The sample was blood. These receptors came from a woman in her twenties or thirties in good health. Each CDR3 is given with its conserved first and last residue. Each record gives: J gene, D gene, V gene, CDR3 protein, CDR3 DNA. The D gene is left open where the match is weak.

TRBJ1-1 | - | TRBV5-1 | CASSWGENTEAFF | TGCGCCAGCAGCTGGGGGGAGAACACTGAAGCTTTCTTT
TRBJ1-4 | TRBD1 | TRBV6-5 | CASRETGWEEKLFF | TGTGCCAGCAGAGAGACAGGGTGGGAAGAAAAACTGTTTTTT
TRBJ2-7 | TRBD1 | TRBV7-9 | CASSLGQGVKYEQYF | TGTGCCAGCAGCTTAGGACAGGGGGTAAAGTACGAGCAGTACTTC
TRBJ1-1 | - | TRBV18 | CASSDSQNTEAFF | TGTGCCAGCTCCGACAGTCAGAACACTGAAGCTTTCTTT
TRBJ1-4 | - | TRBV28 | CATSPSLRGELFF | TGTGCCACTTCCCCCTCCCTCCGAGGGGAACTGTTTTTT
TRBJ2-7 | TRBD2 | TRBV6-2/TRBV6-3 | CASSQRLAGVLYEQYF | TGTGCCAGCAGTCAAAGACTAGCGGGAGTGCTCTACGAGCAGTACTTC
TRBJ1-4 | - | TRBV2 | CASSEAATGNEKLFF | TGTGCCAGCAGTGAAGCTGCGACAGGAAATGAAAAACTGTTTTTT
TRBJ1-4 | TRBD1 | TRBV19 | CASRKGQGEKLFF | TGTGCCAGTAGAAAGGGACAGGGAGAAAAACTGTTTTTT
TRBJ2-3 | - | TRBV12-3/TRBV12-4 | CASGTYTQYF | TGTGCCAGCGGGACTTATACGCAGTATTTT
TRBJ1-2 | - | TRBV3-1/TRBV3-2 | CASSPWGRSNYGYTF | TGTGCCAGCAGCCCCTGGGGACGTAGTAACTATGGCTACACCTTC
TRBJ1-2 | - | TRBV19 | CASSYHYGYTF | TGTGCCAGTAGTTACCACTATGGCTACACCTTC
TRBJ2-5 | - | TRBV5-4 | CASSPTGGGLGETQYF | TGTGCCAGCAGCCCTACTGGTGGGGGATTAGGGGAGACCCAGTACTTC
TRBJ1-4 | TRBD1 | TRBV9 | CASSTPQGGAPNEKLFF | TGTGCCAGCAGCACCCCGCAGGGGGGGGCCCCTAATGAAAAACTGTTTTTT
TRBJ2-3 | - | TRBV21-1 | CASSIRAGRASGVDTQYF | TGTGCCAGCAGTATAAGGGCAGGGAGGGCTAGCGGGGTCGATACGCAGTATTTT
TRBJ2-1 | TRBD1 | TRBV3-1/TRBV3-2 | CASSQDIRTGYDEQFF | TGTGCCAGCAGCCAAGATATCAGGACAGGGTATGATGAGCAGTTCTTC
TRBJ2-7 | - | TRBV2 | CASTGRTYEQYF | TGTGCCAGCACCGGAAGAACCTACGAGCAGTACTTC
TRBJ1-2 | TRBD1 | TRBV18 | CASSLDRENTYGYTF | TGTGCCAGCTCCCTGGACAGGGAAAATACCTATGGCTACACCTTC